The count of the clone carrying this T cell receptor beta chain is one. Germline V lookup: CDR1 MDHEN, CDR2 SYDVKM. The V end lost 8 bases, the J end lost 2 bases, and 4 bases lay between the germline ends. This CDR3 spans 12 amino acids. This entry is derived from a study of technical replicates of blood from several donors. The table came from immunoSEQ multiplex PCR; TCRdb's copy has only in-frame clones and leaves some out. Of fewer than 100,000 clones listed, approximately 96% are singletons. The sequence was collected from a human donor in good health. Sequencing was done on a sample of T cells isolated from PBMCs. The J gene is TRBJ2-6, the V gene TRBV28; no definite D call. Written as DNA, the CDR3 is TGTGCCAGCTTCACTGGGGCCAACGTCCTGACTTTC. It codes for CASFTGANVLTF. The whole variable domain, remainder taken from reference TRBV28 and TRBJ2-6, is DVKVTQSSRYLVKRTGEKVFLECVQDMDHENMFWYRQDPGLGLRLIYFSYDVKMKEKGDIPEGYSVSREKKERFSLILESASTNQTSMYLCASFTGANVLTFGAGSRLTVL.